Here is one T cell receptor beta chain with its context. Its antigen is not known. This sample stems from a study of T cell repertoires in cytomegalovirus infection. Study information: In public TCR beta signatures, there were indications of both CMV infection and matching HLA type. Points from the study as a whole: The cumulative frequency of public TCR beta families identified carriers of CMV plus the relevant HLA. Dominating the ex vivo response were TCR beta clonotypes that were CMV-specific and HLA-C-restricted.

J lost 4 bases, V lost 5 bases, and 5 bases had no gene match. The V gene's germline CDR1 is PRHDT and CDR2 FYEKMQ (reference sequence). CDR3 length: 15 residues. TCRdb recomputed calls from the reads with MiXCR, one row per CDR3 protein. Of roughly 500,000 distinct CDR3 sequences in the sample, 30% to 40% were seen once. The sequence came from a human donor in good health (CMV status not recorded). Some clones in this sample may be carry-over from other donors' samples. This chain uses TRBV13 with TRBJ2-1; 10 nucleotides match TRBD2. Sequencing used cultured PBMCs, obtained from culture after CMV antigen stimulation. The CDR3 DNA sequence: TGTGCCAGCAGCGGAGCGGGAGGGCCTTACAATGAGCAGTTCTTC. Translating it yields CASSGAGGPYNEQFF.